This T cell receptor beta chain was captured by sequencing in a study of T-cell memory formation after mild COVID-19. Study outcomes and limitations: Whereas later expanders leaned CD4+, clones contracting day 15 to 85 showed a balanced CD4/CD8 makeup.

This clonotype was recorded at least ten times. Its target is unknown. Using its own MiXCR run on the 5' RACE reads, TCRdb lists one record per CDR3 protein. Of fewer than 550,000 distinct CDR3 sequences detected, 20% appear once; the ten largest clones hold around 8%. Trimming shortened V by 0 bases and J by 0 bases, and 7 bases separated the two germline ends. CDR3 length: 16 residues. Germline CDR1 and CDR2: SGDLS and YYNGEE. The rearrangement joins TRBV9 to TRBJ2-6; D gene unclear. This clonotype was sampled from an adult woman who had mild COVID-19 (a few samples of this study predate the infection). Cell type and time point are not known. Sequences were obtained from PBMCs or a T cell subset sorted from them (not recorded which). This CDR3 reads CASSVEVNSGANVLTF. CDR3 DNA sequence: TGTGCCAGCAGCGTAGAGGTCAACTCTGGGGCCAACGTCCTGACTTTC.